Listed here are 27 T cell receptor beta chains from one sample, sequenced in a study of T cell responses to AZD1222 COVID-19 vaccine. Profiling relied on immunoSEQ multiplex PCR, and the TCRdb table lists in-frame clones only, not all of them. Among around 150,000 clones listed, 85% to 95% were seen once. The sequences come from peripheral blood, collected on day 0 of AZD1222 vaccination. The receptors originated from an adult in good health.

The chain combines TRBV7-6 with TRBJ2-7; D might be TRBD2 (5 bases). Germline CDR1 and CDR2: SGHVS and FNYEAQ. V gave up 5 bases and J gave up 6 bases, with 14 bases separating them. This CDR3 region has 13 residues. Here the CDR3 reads CASSPEEDSEQYV. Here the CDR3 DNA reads TGTGCCAGCAGCCCCGAGGAGGATTCCGAGCAGTACGTC.

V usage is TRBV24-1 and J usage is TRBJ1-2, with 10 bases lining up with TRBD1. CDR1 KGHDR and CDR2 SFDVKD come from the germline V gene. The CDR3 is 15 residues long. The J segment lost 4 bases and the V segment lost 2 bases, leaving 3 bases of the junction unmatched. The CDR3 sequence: CATSDSRTGGYGYTF. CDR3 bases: TGTGCCACCAGTGATTCCCGGACAGGGGGCTATGGCTACACCTTC.

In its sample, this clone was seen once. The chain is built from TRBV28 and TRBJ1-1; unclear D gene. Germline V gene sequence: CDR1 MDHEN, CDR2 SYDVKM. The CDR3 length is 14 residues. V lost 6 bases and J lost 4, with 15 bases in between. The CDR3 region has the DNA TGTGCCAGCAGGATAAAAGAGGGAGGCACTGAAGCTTTCTTT. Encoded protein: CASRIKEGGTEAFF.

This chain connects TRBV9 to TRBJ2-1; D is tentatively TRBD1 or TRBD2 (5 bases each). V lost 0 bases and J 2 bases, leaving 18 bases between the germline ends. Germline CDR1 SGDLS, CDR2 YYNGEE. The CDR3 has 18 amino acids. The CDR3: CASSVAPTGTPPYNEQFF. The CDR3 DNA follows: TGTGCCAGCAGCGTAGCCCCTACCGGGACCCCTCCCTACAATGAGCAGTTCTTC.

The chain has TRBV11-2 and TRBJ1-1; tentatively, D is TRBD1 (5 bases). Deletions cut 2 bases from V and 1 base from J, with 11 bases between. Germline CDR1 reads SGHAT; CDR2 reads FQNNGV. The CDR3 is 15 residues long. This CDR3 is CASSLTGTANTEAFF. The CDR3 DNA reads TGTGCCAGCAGCTTAACCGGGACGGCGAACACTGAAGCTTTCTTT.

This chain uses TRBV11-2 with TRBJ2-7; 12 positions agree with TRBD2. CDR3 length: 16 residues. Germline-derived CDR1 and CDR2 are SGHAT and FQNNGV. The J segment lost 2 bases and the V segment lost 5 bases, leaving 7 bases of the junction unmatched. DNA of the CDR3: TGTGCCAGCAGCCTCCGACTAGCGGGAGTACCCTACGAGCAGTACGTC. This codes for CASSLRLAGVPYEQYV.

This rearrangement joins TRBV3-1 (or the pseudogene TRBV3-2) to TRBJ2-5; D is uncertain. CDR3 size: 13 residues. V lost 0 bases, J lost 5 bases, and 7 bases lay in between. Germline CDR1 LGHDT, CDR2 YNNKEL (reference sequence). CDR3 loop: CASSQDIVETQYF. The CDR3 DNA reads TGTGCCAGCAGCCAAGATATCGTGGAGACCCAGTACTTC.

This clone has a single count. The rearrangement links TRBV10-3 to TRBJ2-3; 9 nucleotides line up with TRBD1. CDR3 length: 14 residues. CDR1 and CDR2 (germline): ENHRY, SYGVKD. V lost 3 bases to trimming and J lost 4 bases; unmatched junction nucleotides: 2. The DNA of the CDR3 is TGTGCCATCAGTGAACAGGGGGCGGCAGATACGCAGTATTTT. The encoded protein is CAISEQGAADTQYF.

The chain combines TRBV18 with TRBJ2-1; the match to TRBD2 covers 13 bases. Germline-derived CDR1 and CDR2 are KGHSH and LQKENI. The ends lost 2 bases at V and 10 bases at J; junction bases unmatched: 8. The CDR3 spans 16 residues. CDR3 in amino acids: CASSPSGTSGVNEQFF. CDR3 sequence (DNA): TGTGCCAGCTCACCAAGCGGGACTAGCGGGGTCAACGAGCAGTTCTTC.

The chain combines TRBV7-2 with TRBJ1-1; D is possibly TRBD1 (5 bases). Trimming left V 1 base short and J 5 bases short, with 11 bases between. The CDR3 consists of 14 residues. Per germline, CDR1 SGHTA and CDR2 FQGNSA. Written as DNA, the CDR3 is TGTGCCAGCAGCTTAGGCCCGGGGACGACTGAAGCTTTCTTT. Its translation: CASSLGPGTTEAFF.

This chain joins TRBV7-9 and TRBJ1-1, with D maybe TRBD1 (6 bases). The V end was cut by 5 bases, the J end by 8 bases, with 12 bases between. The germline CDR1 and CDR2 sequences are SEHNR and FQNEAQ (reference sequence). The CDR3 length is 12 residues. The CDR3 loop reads CASSTQGTEAFF. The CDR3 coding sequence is TGTGCCAGCAGCACACAGGGTACAGAAGCTTTCTTT. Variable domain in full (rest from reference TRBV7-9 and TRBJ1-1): DTGVSQNPRHKITKRGQNVTFRCDPISEHNRLYWYRQTLGQGPEFLTYFQNEAQLEKSRLLSDRFSAERPKGSFSTLEIQRTEQGDSAMYLCASSTQGTEAFFGQGTRLTVV.

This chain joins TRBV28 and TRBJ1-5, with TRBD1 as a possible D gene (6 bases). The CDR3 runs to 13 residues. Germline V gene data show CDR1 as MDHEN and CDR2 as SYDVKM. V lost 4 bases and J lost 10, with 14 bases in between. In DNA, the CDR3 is TGTGCCAGCAGTTCAAACCCACAGGGTCCCCAGCATTTT. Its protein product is CASSSNPQGPQHF.

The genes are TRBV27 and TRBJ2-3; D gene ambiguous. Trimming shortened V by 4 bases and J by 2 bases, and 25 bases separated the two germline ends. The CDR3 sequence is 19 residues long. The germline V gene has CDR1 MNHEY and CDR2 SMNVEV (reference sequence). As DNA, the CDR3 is TGTGCCAGCAGTTCCACGCAGACCCACGGTTCATGGCACACAGATACGCAGTATTTT. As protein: CASSSTQTHGSWHTDTQYF.

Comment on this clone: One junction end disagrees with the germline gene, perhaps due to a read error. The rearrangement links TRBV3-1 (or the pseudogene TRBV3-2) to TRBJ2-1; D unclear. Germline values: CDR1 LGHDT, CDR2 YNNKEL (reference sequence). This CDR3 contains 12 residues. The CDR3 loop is CASSPSDNEQFF. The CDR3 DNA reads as TGTGCCAGCAGCCCCTCCGACAATGAGCAGTTCTTC.

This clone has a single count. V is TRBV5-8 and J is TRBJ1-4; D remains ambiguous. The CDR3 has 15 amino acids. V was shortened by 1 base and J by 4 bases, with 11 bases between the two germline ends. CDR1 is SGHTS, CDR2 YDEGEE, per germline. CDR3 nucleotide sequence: TGTGCCAGCAGCTTGTGGCCCAGCAGTAATGAAAAACTGTTTTTT. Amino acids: CASSLWPSSNEKLFF. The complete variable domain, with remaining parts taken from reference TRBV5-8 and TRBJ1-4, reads EAGVTQSPTHLIKTRGQQATLRCSPISGHTSVYWYQQALGLGLQFLLWYDEGEERNRGNFPPRFSGRQFPNYSSELNVNALELEDSALYLCASSLWPSSNEKLFFGSGTQLSVL.

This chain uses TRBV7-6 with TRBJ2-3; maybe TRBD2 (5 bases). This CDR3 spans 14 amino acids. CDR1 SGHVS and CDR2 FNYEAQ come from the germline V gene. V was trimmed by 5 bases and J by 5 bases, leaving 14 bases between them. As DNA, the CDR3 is TGTGCCAGCAGCCCCCTGTCGGCGGGAGATACGCAGTATTTT. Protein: CASSPLSAGDTQYF.

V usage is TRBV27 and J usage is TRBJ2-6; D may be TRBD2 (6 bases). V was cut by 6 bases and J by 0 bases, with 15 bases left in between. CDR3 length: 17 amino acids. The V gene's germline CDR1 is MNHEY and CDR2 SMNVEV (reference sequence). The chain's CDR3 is CASSPVGGGSGANVLTF. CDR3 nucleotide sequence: TGTGCCAGCAGCCCCGTGGGGGGAGGCTCTGGGGCCAACGTCCTGACTTTC.

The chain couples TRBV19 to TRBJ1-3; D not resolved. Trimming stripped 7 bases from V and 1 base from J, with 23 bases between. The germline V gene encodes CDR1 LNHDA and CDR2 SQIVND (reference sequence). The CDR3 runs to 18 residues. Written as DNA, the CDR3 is TGTGCCAGTACCCTCTCCCCCAGAGCGGCTTTTTCTGGAAACACCATATATTTT. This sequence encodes CASTLSPRAAFSGNTIYF.

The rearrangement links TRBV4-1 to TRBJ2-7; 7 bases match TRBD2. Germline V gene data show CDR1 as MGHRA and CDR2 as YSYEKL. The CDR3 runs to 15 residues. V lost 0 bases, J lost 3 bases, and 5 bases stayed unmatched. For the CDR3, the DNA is TGCGCCAGCAGCCAAGAGACTAGCTCATTCTACGAGCAGTACGTC. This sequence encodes CASSQETSSFYEQYV.

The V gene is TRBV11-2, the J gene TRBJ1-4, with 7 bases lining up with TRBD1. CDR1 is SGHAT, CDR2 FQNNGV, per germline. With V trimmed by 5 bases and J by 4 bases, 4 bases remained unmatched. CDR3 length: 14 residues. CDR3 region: CASSPGTVNEKLFF. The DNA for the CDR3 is TGTGCCAGCAGCCCAGGGACAGTTAATGAAAAACTGTTTTTT. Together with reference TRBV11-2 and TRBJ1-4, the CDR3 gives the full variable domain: EAGVAQSPRYKIIEKRQSVAFWCNPISGHATLYWYQQILGQGPKLLIQFQNNGVVDDSQLPKDRFSAERLKGVDSTLKIQPAKLEDSAVYLCASSPGTVNEKLFFGSGTQLSVL.

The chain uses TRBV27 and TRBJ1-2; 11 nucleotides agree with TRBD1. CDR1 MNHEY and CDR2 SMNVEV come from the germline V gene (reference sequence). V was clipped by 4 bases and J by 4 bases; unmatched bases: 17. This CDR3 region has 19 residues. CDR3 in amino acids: CASSSYTGTGGMRSYGYTF. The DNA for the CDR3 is TGTGCCAGCAGTTCATATACCGGGACAGGGGGGATGCGGTCCTATGGCTACACCTTC.

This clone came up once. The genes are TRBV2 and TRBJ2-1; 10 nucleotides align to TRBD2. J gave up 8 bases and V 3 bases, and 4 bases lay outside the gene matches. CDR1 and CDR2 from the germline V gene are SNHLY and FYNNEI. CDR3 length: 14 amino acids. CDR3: CASSDSGGKDEQFF. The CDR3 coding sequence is TGTGCCAGCAGTGATAGCGGGGGGAAGGATGAGCAGTTCTTC.

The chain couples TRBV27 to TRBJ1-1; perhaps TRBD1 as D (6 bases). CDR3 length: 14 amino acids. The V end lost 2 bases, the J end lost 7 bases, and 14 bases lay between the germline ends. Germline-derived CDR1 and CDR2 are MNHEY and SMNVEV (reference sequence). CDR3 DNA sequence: TGTGCCAGCAGTTTAGGCAGGGGAGCGGGTGAAGCTTTCTTT. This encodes CASSLGRGAGEAFF.

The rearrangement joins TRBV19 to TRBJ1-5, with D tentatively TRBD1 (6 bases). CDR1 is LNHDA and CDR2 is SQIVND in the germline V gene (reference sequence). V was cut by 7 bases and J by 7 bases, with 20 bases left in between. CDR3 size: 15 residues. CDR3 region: CASKTGTRGQQPQHF. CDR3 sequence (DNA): TGTGCCAGTAAAACCGGGACAAGGGGTCAGCAGCCCCAGCATTTT. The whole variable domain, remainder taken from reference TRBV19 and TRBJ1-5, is DGGITQSPKYLFRKEGQNVTLSCEQNLNHDAMYWYRQDPGQGLRLIYYSQIVNDFQKGDIAEGYSVSREKKESFPLTVTSAQKNPTAFYLCASKTGTRGQQPQHFGDGTRLSIL.

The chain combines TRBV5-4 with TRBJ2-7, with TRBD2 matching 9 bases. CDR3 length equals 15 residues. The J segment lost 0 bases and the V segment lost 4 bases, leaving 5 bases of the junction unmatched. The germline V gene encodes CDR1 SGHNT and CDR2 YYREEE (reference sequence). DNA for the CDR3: TGTGCCAGCAGCGCTAGCGGGGCAAGCTCCTACGAGCAGTACGTC. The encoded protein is CASSASGASSYEQYV.

The CDR3 here is CASSVQGAGREKLFF. In nucleotides, the CDR3 is TGTGCCAGTAGTGTGCAGGGGGCTGGTCGTGAAAAACTGTTTTTT. The chain joins TRBV19 to TRBJ1-4, with TRBD1 matching 8 bases. From germline, CDR1 is LNHDA and CDR2 SQIVND (reference sequence). The CDR3 spans 15 residues. With V trimmed by 5 bases and J by 7 bases, 9 bases remained unmatched.

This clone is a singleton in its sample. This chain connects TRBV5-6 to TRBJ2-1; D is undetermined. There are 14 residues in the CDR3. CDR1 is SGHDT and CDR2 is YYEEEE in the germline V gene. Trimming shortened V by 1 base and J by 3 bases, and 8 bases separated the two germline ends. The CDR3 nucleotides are TGTGCCAGCAGCTTGACGGACGTCTACAATGAGCAGTTCTTC. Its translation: CASSLTDVYNEQFF.